This T cell receptor beta chain was recorded in a study of blood T cell repertoires in COVID-19. On the study more broadly: Acute and convalescent COVID-19 samples came from the United States, Italy and Spain.

V lost 5 bases and J lost 6, with 5 bases in between. Germline V gives CDR1 KGHDR, CDR2 SFDVKD. The CDR3 loop spans 11 amino acids. Per the study methods: Amplification with reference gene primers provided the estimates of nucleated cell counts. Profiled with immunoSEQ multiplex PCR; TCRdb holds only in-frame clones, not every one. That table supplies the V and J calls and clone size; D and trimming were determined from the DNA. The table has 210,000 or so clones, approximately 80% seen once; the top ten hold about 10%. Of note for this clone: Within the sample, other DNA sequences also encode this same CDR3.

This chain uses TRBV24-1 with TRBJ2-3; D is uncertain. This clonotype was obtained from a woman aged 80 or older with acute or convalescent COVID-19. The sequencing sample was made of peripheral blood. In DNA form, the CDR3 reads TGTGCCACCAGTGTCTCGGATACGCAGTATTTT. Protein sequence: CATSVSDTQYF.